This TCR beta chain was identified in a study of blood T cell repertoires in COVID-19. Generated by immunoSEQ multiplex PCR, the TCRdb table keeps only in-frame clones and is missing some. The sample lists 150,000 to 200,000 clones; 87% were seen once. The CDR3 spans 15 residues. V was clipped by 0 bases and J by 0 bases, with 8 bases between them. Per the germline V gene, CDR1 is LGHNA and CDR2 is YSLEER. The receptor was isolated from a human donor in a cohort sampled during active COVID-19. Input material: peripheral blood. V and J are TRBV4-3 and TRBJ1-1; D gene ambiguous. CDR3 DNA sequence: TGCGCCAGCAGCCAAGAGTGGCAACTGAACACTGAAGCTTTCTTT. The encoded protein is CASSQEWQLNTEAFF.